A single T cell receptor beta chain is shown here with its context. This clonotype was counted a few times. The antigen it binds to is not known. No much larger clone is present one base from it, and per-base qualities are unavailable. This sample stems from a study of patients and donors after allogeneic stem cell transplantation (dated by TCRdb to 2018 to 2021). The germline V gene gives CDR1 as LGHNA and CDR2 as YNFKEQ. The cysteine opens and the phenylalanine closes a CDR3 of 14 amino acids. Of the read, only the CDR3 DNA is kept; its 42 bases are in frame from base 1. A distance of 10 bases separates the germline ends of V and J, which lose 1 base and 7 bases respectively. The library was prepared using RT-PCR. The sequencing machine was a NextSeq 550. TCRdb passed the public sequencing reads through fastp at Q25 and MiXCR, retaining productive beta sequences. Every distinct CDR3 protein forms one entry, paired with its most common genes and DNA. A total of some 230,000 distinct CDR3 sequences appear in this sample, roughly 15% of them only once. Approximately 10% of the sample rests with the top ten.

Sequenced: blood, either unsorted or a sorted T cell fraction (not recorded which). The chain is made from TRBV4-2 and TRBJ2-2; the best D guess is TRBD1, with 5 bases matching. The sequence derives from a human donor who was either an allogeneic HSCT recipient or a stem cell or donor lymphocyte infusion donor (not recorded which). It is not recorded whose cells these are; they may come from a transplant donor. The DNA reads as follows: TGTGCCAGCAGCCAAGGCAGGGTCGTCGGGGAGCTGTTTTTT. This yields the protein CASSQGRVVGELFF.